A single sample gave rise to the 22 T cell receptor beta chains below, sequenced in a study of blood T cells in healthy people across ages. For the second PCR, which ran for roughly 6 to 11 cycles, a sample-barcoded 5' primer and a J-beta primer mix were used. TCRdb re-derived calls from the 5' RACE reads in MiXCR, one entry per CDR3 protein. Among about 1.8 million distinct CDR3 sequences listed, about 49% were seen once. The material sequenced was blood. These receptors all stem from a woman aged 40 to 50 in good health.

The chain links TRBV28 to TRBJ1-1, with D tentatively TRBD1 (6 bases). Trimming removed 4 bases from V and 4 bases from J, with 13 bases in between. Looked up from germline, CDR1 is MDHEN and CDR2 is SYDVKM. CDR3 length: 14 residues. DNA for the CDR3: TGTGCCAGCAGTTCGGGGGGCGCAGGCACTGAAGCTTTCTTT. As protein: CASSSGGAGTEAFF. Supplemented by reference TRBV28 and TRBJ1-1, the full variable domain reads DVKVTQSSRYLVKRTGEKVFLECVQDMDHENMFWYRQDPGLGLRLIYFSYDVKMKEKGDIPEGYSVSREKKERFSLILESASTNQTSMYLCASSSGGAGTEAFFGQGTRLTVV.

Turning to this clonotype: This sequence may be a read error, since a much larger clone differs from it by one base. For the CDR3, the DNA is TGCAGTGCCGCGGAATCCCCTAGATCTAACTATGGCTACACCTTC. This codes for CSAAESPRSNYGYTF. The V and J genes are TRBV20-1 and TRBJ1-2; no clear D gene. CDR1 and CDR2 (germline): DFQATT, SNEGSKA (reference sequence). Trimming pared 6 bases from V and 0 bases from J, leaving 17 bases between. This CDR3 region has 15 residues.

This CDR3 is CSAPLRLDSKEAFF. In DNA, the CDR3 is TGCAGTGCTCCCCTTAGGCTAGACAGCAAGGAAGCTTTCTTT. The chain has TRBV20-1 and TRBJ1-1; tentatively, D is TRBD1 (5 bases). This CDR3 is 14 amino acids long. V lost 5 bases and J 8 bases, leaving 21 bases between the germline ends. Germline CDR1 DFQATT, CDR2 SNEGSKA (reference sequence).

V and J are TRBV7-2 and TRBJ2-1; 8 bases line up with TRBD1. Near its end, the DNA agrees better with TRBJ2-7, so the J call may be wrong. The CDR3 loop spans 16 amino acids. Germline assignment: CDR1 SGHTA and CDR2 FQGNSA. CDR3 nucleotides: TGTGCCAGCAGCCCAGGGACAGGAGACTCCTACAATGAGCAGTACTTC. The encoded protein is CASSPGTGDSYNEQYF.

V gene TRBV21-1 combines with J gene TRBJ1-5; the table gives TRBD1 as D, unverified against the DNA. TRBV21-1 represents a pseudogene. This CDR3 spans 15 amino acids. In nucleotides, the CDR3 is TGTGCCAGCAGCAACTGGGACAGAGGGAGTCAGCCCCAGCATTTT. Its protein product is CASSNWDRGSQPQHF.

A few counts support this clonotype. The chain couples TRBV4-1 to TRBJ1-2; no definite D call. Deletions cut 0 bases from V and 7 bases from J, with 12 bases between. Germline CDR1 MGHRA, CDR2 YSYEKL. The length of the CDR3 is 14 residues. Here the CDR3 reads CASSQDRSEFGYTF. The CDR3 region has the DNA TGCGCCAGCAGCCAAGATCGGTCAGAATTTGGCTACACCTTC.

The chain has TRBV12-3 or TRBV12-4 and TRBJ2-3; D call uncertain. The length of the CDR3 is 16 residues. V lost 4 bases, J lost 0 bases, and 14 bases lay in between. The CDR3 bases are TGTGCCAGCAGTTCGGGCCTTTCCGTAAGCACAGATACGCAGTATTTT. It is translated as CASSSGLSVSTDTQYF.

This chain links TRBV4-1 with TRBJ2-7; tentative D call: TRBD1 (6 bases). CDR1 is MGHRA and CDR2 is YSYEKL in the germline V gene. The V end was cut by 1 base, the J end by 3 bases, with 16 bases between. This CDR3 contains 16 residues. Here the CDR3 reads CASSQVVGPGDYEQYF. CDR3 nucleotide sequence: TGCGCCAGCAGCCAAGTGGTGGGGCCAGGGGACTACGAGCAGTACTTC.

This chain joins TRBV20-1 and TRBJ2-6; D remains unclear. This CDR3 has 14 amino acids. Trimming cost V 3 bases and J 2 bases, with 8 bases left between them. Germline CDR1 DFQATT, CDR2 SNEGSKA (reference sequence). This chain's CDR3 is CSASKGTGANVLTF. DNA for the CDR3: TGCAGTGCTAGTAAGGGAACTGGGGCCAACGTCCTGACTTTC.

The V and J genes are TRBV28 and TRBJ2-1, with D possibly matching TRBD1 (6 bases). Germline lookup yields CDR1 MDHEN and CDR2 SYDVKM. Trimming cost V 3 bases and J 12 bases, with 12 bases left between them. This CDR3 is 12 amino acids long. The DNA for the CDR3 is TGTGCCAGCAGTTTTACAGGGTTTGGGCAGTTCTTC. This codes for CASSFTGFGQFF.

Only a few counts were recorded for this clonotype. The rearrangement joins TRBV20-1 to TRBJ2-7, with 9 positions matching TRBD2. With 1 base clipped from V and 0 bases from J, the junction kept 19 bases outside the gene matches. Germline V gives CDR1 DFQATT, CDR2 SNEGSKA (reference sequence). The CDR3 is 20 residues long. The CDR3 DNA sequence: TGCAGTGCTAGAGGGGTCCTTAAAAGCGGAGCGGGGGGTAGCTCCTACGAGCAGTACTTC. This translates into CSARGVLKSGAGGSSYEQYF.

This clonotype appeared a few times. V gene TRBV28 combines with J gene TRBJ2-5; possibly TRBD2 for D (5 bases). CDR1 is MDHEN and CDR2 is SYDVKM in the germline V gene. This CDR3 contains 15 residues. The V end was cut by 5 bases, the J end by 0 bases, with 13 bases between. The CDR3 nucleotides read TGTGCCAGCAGTCCCCCCCCGGGATACCAAGAGACCCAGTACTTC. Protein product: CASSPPPGYQETQYF. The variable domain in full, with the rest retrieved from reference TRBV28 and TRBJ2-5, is DVKVTQSSRYLVKRTGEKVFLECVQDMDHENMFWYRQDPGLGLRLIYFSYDVKMKEKGDIPEGYSVSREKKERFSLILESASTNQTSMYLCASSPPPGYQETQYFGPGTRLLVL.

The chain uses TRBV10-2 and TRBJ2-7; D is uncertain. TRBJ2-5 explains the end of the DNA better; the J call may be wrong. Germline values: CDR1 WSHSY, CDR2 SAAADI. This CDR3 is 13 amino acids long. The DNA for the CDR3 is TGCGCCAGCAGTGAGGGACCTGGAGAGACCCAGTACTTC. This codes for CASSEGPGETQYF.

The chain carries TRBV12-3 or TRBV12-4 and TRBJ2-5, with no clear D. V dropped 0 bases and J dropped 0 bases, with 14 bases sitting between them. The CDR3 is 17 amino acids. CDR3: CASSLAGGQANQETQYF. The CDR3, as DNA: TGTGCCAGCAGTTTAGCAGGCGGCCAGGCCAACCAAGAGACCCAGTACTTC.

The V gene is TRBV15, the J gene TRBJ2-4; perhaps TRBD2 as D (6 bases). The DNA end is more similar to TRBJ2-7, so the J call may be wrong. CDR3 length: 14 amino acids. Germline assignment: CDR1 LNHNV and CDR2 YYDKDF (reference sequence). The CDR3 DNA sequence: TGTGCCACCAGCAAGGAGGGCGAGAGCTACGAGCAGTACTTC. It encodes CATSKEGESYEQYF.

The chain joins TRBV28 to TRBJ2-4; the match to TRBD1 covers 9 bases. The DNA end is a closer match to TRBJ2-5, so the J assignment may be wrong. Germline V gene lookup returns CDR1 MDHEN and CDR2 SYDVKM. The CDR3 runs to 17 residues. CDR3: CASSFLTRTGAIETQYF. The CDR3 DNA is TGTGCCAGCAGTTTTCTCACTCGGACAGGGGCGATTGAGACCCAGTACTTC.

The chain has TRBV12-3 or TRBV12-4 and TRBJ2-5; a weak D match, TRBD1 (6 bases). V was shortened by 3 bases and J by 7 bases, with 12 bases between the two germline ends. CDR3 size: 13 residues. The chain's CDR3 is CASSFDRWRTQYF. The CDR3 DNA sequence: TGTGCCAGCAGTTTCGACAGGTGGAGGACCCAGTACTTC.

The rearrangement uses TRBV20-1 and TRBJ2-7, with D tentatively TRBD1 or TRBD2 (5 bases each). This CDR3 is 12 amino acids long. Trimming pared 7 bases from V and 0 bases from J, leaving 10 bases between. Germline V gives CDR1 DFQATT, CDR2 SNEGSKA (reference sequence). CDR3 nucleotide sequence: TGCAGTGTCAGGGAGAGCTCCTACGAGCAGTACTTC. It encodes CSVRESSYEQYF.

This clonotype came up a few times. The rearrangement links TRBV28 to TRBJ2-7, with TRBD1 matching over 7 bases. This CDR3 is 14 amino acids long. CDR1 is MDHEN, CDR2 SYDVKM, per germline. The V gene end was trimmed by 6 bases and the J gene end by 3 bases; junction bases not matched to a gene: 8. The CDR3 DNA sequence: TGTGCCAGCAGACAGACAGGGAAGAGCTACGAGCAGTACTTC. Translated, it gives CASRQTGKSYEQYF.

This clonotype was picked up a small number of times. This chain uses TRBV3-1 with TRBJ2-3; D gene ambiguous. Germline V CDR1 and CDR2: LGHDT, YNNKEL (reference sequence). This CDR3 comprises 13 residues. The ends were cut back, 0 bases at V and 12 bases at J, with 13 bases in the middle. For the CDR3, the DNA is TGTGCCAGCAGCCAAGATCCTCCCCACCTCCAGTATTTT. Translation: CASSQDPPHLQYF.

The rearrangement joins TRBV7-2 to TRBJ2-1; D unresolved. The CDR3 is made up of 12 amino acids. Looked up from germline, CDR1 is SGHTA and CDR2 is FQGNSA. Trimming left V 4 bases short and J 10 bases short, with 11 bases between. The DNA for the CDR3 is TGTGCCAGCAGCTATATTTCTTCGGAGCAGTTCTTC. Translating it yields CASSYISSEQFF.

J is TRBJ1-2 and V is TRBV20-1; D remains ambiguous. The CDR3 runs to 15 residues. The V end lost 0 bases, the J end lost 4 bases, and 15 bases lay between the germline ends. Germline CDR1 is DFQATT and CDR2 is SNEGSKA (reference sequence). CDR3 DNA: TGCAGTGCTAGAGATCTTAAGACATCGTCCTATGGCTACACCTTC. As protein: CSARDLKTSSYGYTF.